What follows are 16 T cell receptor beta chains derived from one specimen sequenced in a study of glioma-infiltrating T cells. TCR alpha and beta CDR3 regions were amplified from RNA using iRepertoire nested multiplex PCR. TCRdb independently ran MiXCR on the multiplex PCR reads; one entry per CDR3 protein. The table shows 15,000 to 20,000 distinct CDR3 sequences, with 58% occurring only once. The sequencing sample was made of glioma tissue, nonneoplastic brain tissue, or PBMCs (not recorded which). Receptors were obtained from a human donor with low-grade glioma or glioblastoma, undergoing nonglioma brain surgery, or in good health (not recorded which).

The chain uses TRBV6-6 and TRBJ1-2; D is unclear. This CDR3 has 12 amino acids. Germline-derived CDR1 and CDR2 are MNHNY and SVGAGI (reference sequence). Trimming shortened V by 8 bases and J by 2 bases, and 9 bases separated the two germline ends. CDR3 protein: CASAEKNYGYTF. The DNA for the CDR3 is TGTGCCAGCGCCGAAAAGAACTATGGCTACACCTTC.

This clonotype was counted at least ten times. The chain is built from TRBV18 and TRBJ1-2, with TRBD1 as a possible D gene (5 bases). There are 13 residues in the CDR3. The germline V gene encodes CDR1 KGHSH and CDR2 LQKENI. V lost 0 bases and J 13 bases, leaving 15 bases between the germline ends. Here the CDR3 reads CASSPPRDGGLTF. CDR3 nucleotides: TGTGCCAGCTCACCACCTCGGGACGGAGGCCTCACCTTC.

The chain recombines TRBV7-2 with TRBJ2-3; D is unclear. Trimming stripped 1 base from V and 10 bases from J, with 9 bases between. The germline V gene has CDR1 SGHTA and CDR2 FQGNSA. This CDR3 is 12 amino acids long. CDR3 nucleotide sequence: TGTGCCAGCAGCTTAGAACAGCCTCCGCAGTATTTT. Translating gives CASSLEQPPQYF.

This clonotype is labeled medium-sized. The chain carries TRBV6-2 or TRBV6-3 and TRBJ1-5; D might be TRBD1 (5 bases). CDR1 is MNHEY and CDR2 is SVGEGT in the germline V gene. The V end lost 4 bases, the J end lost 12 bases, and 13 bases lay between the germline ends. The CDR3 sequence is 12 residues long. For the CDR3, the DNA is TGTGCCAGCAGTTCCCGCGGGGGGAGCCAGCATTTT. It translates to CASSSRGGSQHF.

This chain joins TRBV27 and TRBJ2-7, with TRBD1 identical over 11 bases. CDR3 length: 14 residues. Germline-derived CDR1 and CDR2 are MNHEY and SMNVEV (reference sequence). The junction had 6 bases not matched to a gene; V was cut back by 5 bases and J by 6 bases. The CDR3 nucleotides read TGTGCCAGCAGTGGGACAGGGGGAAGGCGCGAGCAGTACTTC. Protein: CASSGTGGRREQYF.

The rearrangement joins TRBV20-1 to TRBJ2-6; D possibly matches TRBD1 or TRBD2 (5 bases each). Germline assignment: CDR1 DFQATT and CDR2 SNEGSKA (reference sequence). Trimming took off 5 bases at V and 4 bases at J, with 21 bases between the two ends. The CDR3 is made up of 17 amino acids. The CDR3 loop reads CSAQPGRGMRGANVLTF. The CDR3 DNA sequence: TGCAGTGCTCAACCGGGACGGGGAATGCGGGGGGCCAACGTCCTGACTTTC.

This chain links TRBV6-6 with TRBJ1-1; D not certain. Germline loops: CDR1 MNHNY, CDR2 SVGAGI (reference sequence). This CDR3 is built from 15 residues. V lost 2 bases and J lost 2, with 12 bases in between. The CDR3 DNA follows: TGTGCCAGCAGTTACACCCTACAGAGCAACACTGAAGCTTTCTTT. Translating it yields CASSYTLQSNTEAFF.

This clonotype was seen ten or more times. The V gene is TRBV12-3 or TRBV12-4, the J gene TRBJ1-5, with TRBD1 matching over 9 bases. The V gene end was trimmed by 3 bases and the J gene end by 3 bases; junction bases not matched to a gene: 9. CDR3 length: 17 amino acids. The DNA of the CDR3 is TGTGCCAGCAGTTTCGGGATCGACAGGGGGAACAATCAGCCCCAGCATTTT. This codes for CASSFGIDRGNNQPQHF.

V and J are TRBV20-1 and TRBJ1-2; tentative D call: TRBD1 (6 bases). The CDR3 is 15 amino acids. CDR1 DFQATT and CDR2 SNEGSKA come from the germline V gene (reference sequence). The CDR3 nucleotides are TGCAGAGCTCTCAAGGACAGAACCACTAACTATGGCTACACCTTC. Protein product: CRALKDRTTNYGYTF.

The V call is TRBV29-1, the J call TRBJ2-7; unclear D gene. The CDR3 sequence is 13 residues long. Germline V CDR1 and CDR2: SQVTM, ANQGSEA. V was clipped by 4 bases and J by 2 bases, with 12 bases between them. The CDR3 sequence is CSVGQRTAYEQYF. In DNA form, the CDR3 reads TGCAGCGTTGGACAACGGACGGCCTACGAGCAGTACTTC.

Regarding this clonotype: A single base separates this from a much larger clone, so it may be a read error. The CDR3 here is CASSPESEMNTEAFF. CDR3 sequence (DNA): TGTGCCAGCTCACCAGAGTCAGAAATGAACACTGAAGCTTTCTTT. This rearrangement joins TRBV18 to TRBJ1-1; D remains unclear. V was pared by 2 bases and J by 0 bases, with 10 bases between. Germline-derived CDR1 and CDR2 are KGHSH and LQKENI. The CDR3 loop spans 15 amino acids.

The V and J genes are TRBV27 and TRBJ2-3, with a possible D match to TRBD2 (6 bases). This CDR3 is 14 amino acids long. The germline CDR1 and CDR2 sequences are MNHEY and SMNVEV (reference sequence). Trimming pared 4 bases from V and 5 bases from J, leaving 13 bases between. CDR3 DNA: TGTGCCAGCAGTTCGGGGGTAGCCCTAGATACGCAGTATTTT. Translated: CASSSGVALDTQYF.

The chain combines TRBV20-1 with TRBJ1-2; 9 nucleotides align to TRBD1. Germline trimming cut 0 bases from V and 8 bases from J; bases unmatched to any gene: 10. This CDR3 spans 15 amino acids. Germline assignment: CDR1 DFQATT and CDR2 SNEGSKA (reference sequence). Written as DNA, the CDR3 is TGCAGTGCTAGAGATTTGGGACAGGGTCTGCGAGGCTACACCTTC. Its protein is CSARDLGQGLRGYTF.

About this clonotype: A much larger clone lies one base from this, so it may be a read error. This chain connects TRBV7-2 to TRBJ2-7, with TRBD1 matching 11 bases. The germline V gene has CDR1 SGHTA and CDR2 FQGNSA. The CDR3 is made up of 16 amino acids. CDR3 loop: CASSTWTGGFLNERYF. CDR3 nucleotides: TGTGCCAGCAGCACCTGGACAGGGGGCTTCTTGAACGAGCGGTACTTC. Combining the CDR3 with reference TRBV7-2 and TRBJ2-7 gives the whole variable domain GAGVSQSPSNKVTEKGKDVELRCDPISGHTALYWYRQSLGQGLEFLIYFQGNSAPDKSGLPSDRFSAERTGGSVSTLTIQRTQQEDSAVYLCASSTWTGGFLNERYFGPGTRLTVT.

The chain combines TRBV12-3 or TRBV12-4 with TRBJ2-7; 9 bases are a match to TRBD2. V dropped 5 bases and J dropped 3; count of bases not matched to a gene: 5. The CDR3 spans 14 residues. The CDR3 DNA reads TGTGCCAGCAGTCGTAGCGGGAGTAGCTACGAGCAGTACTTC. This codes for CASSRSGSSYEQYF.

This clonotype was detected many times. This chain links TRBV4-2 with TRBJ2-1, with 7 bases lining up with TRBD2. The V gene end was trimmed by 4 bases and the J gene end by 3 bases; junction bases not matched to a gene: 9. Germline CDR1 is LGHNA and CDR2 is YNFKEQ. This CDR3 comprises 16 residues. The CDR3 is CASSLSPLANYNEQFF. The CDR3 DNA is TGTGCCAGCAGCCTATCCCCACTAGCGAACTACAATGAGCAGTTCTTC.